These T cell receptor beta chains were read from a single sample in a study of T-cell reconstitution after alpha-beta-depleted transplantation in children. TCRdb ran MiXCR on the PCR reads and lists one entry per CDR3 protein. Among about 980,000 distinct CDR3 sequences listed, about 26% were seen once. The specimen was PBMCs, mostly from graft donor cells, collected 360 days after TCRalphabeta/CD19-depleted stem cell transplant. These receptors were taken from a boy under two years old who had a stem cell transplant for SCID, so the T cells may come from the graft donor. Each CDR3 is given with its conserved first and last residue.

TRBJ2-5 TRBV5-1 CASSLGLGTQETQYF
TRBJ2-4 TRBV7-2 CASSLARHPLAKNIQYF
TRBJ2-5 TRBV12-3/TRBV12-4 CASSLFREETQYF
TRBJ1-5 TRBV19 CASSPHRRGIQNQPQHF
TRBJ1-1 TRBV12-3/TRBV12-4 CASSPNWGGREAFF
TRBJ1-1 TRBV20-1 CSAPLGAEAFF
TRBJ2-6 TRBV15 CATSRRQGLSSGANVLTF
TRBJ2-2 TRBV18 CASSPRLAVNTGELFF
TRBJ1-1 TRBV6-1 CASTRSVMNTEAFF
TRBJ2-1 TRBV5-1 CASSLASYGTSGGNEQFF
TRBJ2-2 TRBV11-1 CASSRPNEKLAFMGTGELFF
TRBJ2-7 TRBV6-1 CASNISGRTSYEQYF
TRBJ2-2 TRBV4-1 CASRPTSYSPYMDTGELFF
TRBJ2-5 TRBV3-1 CASSQDRRLAGVETQYF
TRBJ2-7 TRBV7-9 CASSSPGHLSSYEQYF
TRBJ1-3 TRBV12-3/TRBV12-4 CASSPPGYDGNTIYF
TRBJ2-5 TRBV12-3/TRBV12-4 CASSLAFMGIQETQYF
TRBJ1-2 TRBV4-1 CASSARDRLGGYTF
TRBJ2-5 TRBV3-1 CASSSGLAGKETQYF
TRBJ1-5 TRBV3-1 CASSQSGPGPQHF
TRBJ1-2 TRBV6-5 CASRARGIKGYTF
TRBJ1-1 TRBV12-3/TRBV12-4 CATRQGSYTEAFF
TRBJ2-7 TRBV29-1 CSVVSRDLPPYEQYF
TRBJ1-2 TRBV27 CASSTGQGLTF
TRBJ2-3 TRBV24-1 CATSDRRSTDTQYF
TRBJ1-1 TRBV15 CATSRDRLKDTEAFF
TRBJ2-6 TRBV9 CASSVAGVGANVLTF
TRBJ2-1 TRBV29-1 CSVEGRGVYNEQFF
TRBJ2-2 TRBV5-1 CASSFTDTGELFF
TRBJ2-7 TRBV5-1 CASSLRTGPYEQYF
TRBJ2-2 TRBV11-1 CASSLAVTGAGELFF
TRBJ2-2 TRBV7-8 CASSQPRTSPNTGELFF
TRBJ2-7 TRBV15 CATSRDLADRYSYEQYF
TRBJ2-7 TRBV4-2 CASSQDPFLAGGTYEQYF